This T cell receptor (beta chain) came from a study of blood T cell repertoires in COVID-19. This table comes from immunoSEQ multiplex PCR, and its TCRdb copy is limited to in-frame clones, with some not included. This table holds more than 400,000 clones, over 75% found once. The CDR3 is 13 residues long. Germline-derived CDR1 and CDR2 are SQVTM and ANQGSEA. V dropped 5 bases and J dropped 6 bases, with 13 bases sitting between them. The V call is TRBV29-1, the J call TRBJ2-2; TRBD1 might be the D (5 bases). This receptor was taken from a human donor in a cohort sampled during active COVID-19. Sequencing used peripheral blood. Here the CDR3 reads CSVLRGGAGELFF. CDR3 coding DNA: TGCAGCGTTTTAAGGGGTGGGGCCGGGGAGCTGTTTTTT.